These 31 T cell receptor beta chains came from one sample sequenced in a study of cytomegalovirus exposure and HLA in healthy donors. With 60 Vbeta and 13 Jbeta primers, the PCR was carried out. TCRdb keeps only in-frame clones here, not all; method: immunoSEQ multiplex PCR. The sample lists around 100,000 clones, 75% occurring once. Material for sequencing was PBMCs. These receptors were obtained from a male donor in good health and CMV-seropositive.

This clone was seen only a few times. The chain links TRBV12-2 to TRBJ2-7; the table gives TRBD2 as D, unverified against the DNA. TRBV12-2 has pseudogene status. CDR3 size: 16 residues. The CDR3 nucleotides read TGTGCAAGTCGCTTACTTCTAGCGGGGCAATTCTACGAGCAGTACTTC. Protein sequence: CASRLLLAGQFYEQYF.

This chain connects TRBV6-5 to TRBJ1-3; no clear D. The length of the CDR3 is 15 residues. Trimming shortened V by 9 bases and J by 4 bases, and 19 bases separated the two germline ends. CDR1 and CDR2 from the germline V gene are MNHEY and SVGAGI. CDR3 in amino acids: CASGRRTFSGNTIYF. CDR3 bases: TGTGCCAGTGGAAGGAGGACCTTTTCCGGAAACACCATATATTTT.

The chain carries TRBV11-3 and TRBJ2-1, with 12 nucleotides matching TRBD2. CDR3 length: 14 residues. V dropped 5 bases and J dropped 10; count of bases not matched to a gene: 6. Germline V gene data show CDR1 as SGHNT and CDR2 as YENEEA. The CDR3 DNA reads TGTGCCAGCAGCCCCTTAACTAGCGGGGGGGAGCAGTTCTTC. Translated, it gives CASSPLTSGGEQFF.

The rearrangement uses TRBV5-5 and TRBJ2-7; D gene unclear. Germline V gene lookup returns CDR1 SGHKS and CDR2 YYEKEE (reference sequence). The ends were cut back, 3 bases at V and 0 bases at J, with 10 bases in the middle. CDR3 size: 14 residues. The CDR3 region has the DNA TGTGCCAGCAGCTATGGGCCCTCCTCCTACGAGCAGTACTTC. Its translation: CASSYGPSSYEQYF.

The chain employs TRBV6-5 and TRBJ1-2; D is unclear. Germline V CDR1 and CDR2: MNHEY, SVGAGI. V dropped 6 bases and J dropped 5 bases, with 13 bases sitting between them. The CDR3 covers 13 residues. The CDR3, as DNA: TGTGCCAGCAGCCCTGGAACGGGGTATGGCTACACCTTC. Amino acid sequence: CASSPGTGYGYTF.

The V gene is TRBV14, the J gene TRBJ2-7; 8 bases match TRBD1. With V trimmed by 2 bases and J by 5 bases, 8 bases remained unmatched. This CDR3 is built from 15 residues. The germline CDR1 and CDR2 sequences are SGHDN and FVKESK. The chain's CDR3 is CASSQLRDRSHEQYF. The DNA of the CDR3 is TGTGCCAGCAGCCAACTCCGGGACAGGAGTCACGAGCAGTACTTC.

The CDR3 region is CASSLNGQGTDTQYF. The CDR3 coding sequence is TGTGCCAGCAGCTTAAATGGACAGGGCACAGATACGCAGTATTTT. The rearrangement joins TRBV7-2 to TRBJ2-3; TRBD1 matches at 7 bases. Trimming took 2 bases from V and 1 from J; bases not matched to a gene: 3. Germline values: CDR1 SGHTA, CDR2 FQGNSA. The CDR3 sequence is 15 residues long.

DNA of the CDR3: TGTGCCAGCAGTGAATCGACCCCAGGGGAATCACCCCTCCACTTT. Its protein product is CASSESTPGESPLHF. V and J are TRBV25-1 and TRBJ1-6, with D perhaps matching TRBD1 (6 bases). Trimming removed 1 base from V and 10 bases from J, with 14 bases in between. The CDR3 length is 15 residues. Germline loops: CDR1 MGHDK, CDR2 SYGVNS.

This chain uses TRBV7-2 with TRBJ2-7; TRBD2 matches 7 bases. V trimming: 0 bases; J trimming: 1 base; junction bases outside the gene matches: 0. Germline V gene sequence: CDR1 SGHTA, CDR2 FQGNSA. The CDR3 loop spans 14 amino acids. The CDR3 spells CASSLAGGSYEQYF. As DNA, the CDR3 is TGTGCCAGCAGCTTAGCGGGGGGGTCCTACGAGCAGTACTTC.

This clone was counted once. This sequence joins TRBV19 and TRBJ2-7, with TRBD2 matching over 8 bases. Trimming at V came to 7 bases and at J to 1 base, leaving 6 bases not matched to a gene. CDR3 length: 14 amino acids. Germline assignment: CDR1 LNHDA and CDR2 SQIVND (reference sequence). CDR3 in amino acids: CASTVGGGSYEQYF. Here the CDR3 DNA reads TGTGCCAGTACCGTCGGGGGGGGATCCTACGAGCAGTACTTC.

V and J are TRBV11-3 and TRBJ2-5; the D gene is possibly TRBD2 (5 bases). This CDR3 spans 13 amino acids. CDR1 and CDR2 from the germline V gene are SGHNT and YENEEA. The ends were cut back, 5 bases at V and 1 base at J, with 8 bases in the middle. Here the CDR3 DNA reads TGTGCCAGCAGCCCGGGGATCCAAGAGACCCAGTACTTC. It codes for CASSPGIQETQYF.

The genes are TRBV2 and TRBJ2-3; D may be TRBD2 (5 bases). The CDR3 sequence is 15 residues long. The V end lost 3 bases, the J end lost 4 bases, and 14 bases lay between the germline ends. CDR1 is SNHLY and CDR2 is FYNNEI in the germline V gene. Here the CDR3 DNA reads TGTGCCAGCAGTGATACTCCGGGGTGGGCAGATACGCAGTATTTT. Its protein is CASSDTPGWADTQYF. Full variable domain (outside the CDR3, taken from reference TRBV2 and TRBJ2-3): EPEVTQTPSHQVTQMGQEVILRCVPISNHLYFYWYRQILGQKVEFLVSFYNNEISEKSEIFDDQFSVERPDGSNFTLKIRSTKLEDSAMYFCASSDTPGWADTQYFGPGTRLTVL.

The chain joins TRBV25-1 to TRBJ1-2, with TRBD1 matching 7 bases. This CDR3 has 12 residues. CDR1 and CDR2 from the germline V gene are MGHDK and SYGVNS. The V gene end was trimmed by 8 bases and the J gene end by 4 bases; junction bases not matched to a gene: 4. The CDR3 nucleotides are TGTGCCAGCCGACGGGACAGCTATGGCTACACCTTC. Encoded protein: CASRRDSYGYTF.

This clone was counted only a few times. This chain connects TRBV7-8 to TRBJ2-5; a possible D gene is TRBD1 (7 bases). The J call may be wrong; the DNA end is better matched by TRBJ2-7. The germline gives CDR1 SGHVS, CDR2 FQNEAQ. The CDR3 extends over 18 amino acids. CDR3 nucleotide sequence: TGTGCCAGCAGCTTTCAAGCCTCAGGGGGAGGTTACGCCTACGAGCAGTACTTC. Translated: CASSFQASGGGYAYEQYF.

The rearrangement joins TRBV5-1 to TRBJ1-2; 7 bases fit TRBD1. J gave up 5 bases and V 4 bases, and 11 bases lay outside the gene matches. The germline CDR1 and CDR2 sequences are SGHRS and YFSETQ. The CDR3 sequence is 15 residues long. Here the CDR3 reads CASSATTGTAYGYTF. The CDR3 bases are TGCGCCAGCAGCGCTACGACCGGGACAGCGTATGGCTACACCTTC.

CDR3 sequence reads: CASSPYLEQYF. In nucleotides, the CDR3 is TGTGCCAGCAGCCCCTACTTGGAGCAGTACTTC. The chain has TRBV11-2 and TRBJ2-7; D unresolved. Between the trimmed V and J ends, which lost 5 bases and 7 bases, there was a span of 9 bases. CDR3 length equals 11 residues. Germline V lookup: CDR1 SGHAT, CDR2 FQNNGV.

This chain joins TRBV15 and TRBJ1-1; D is undetermined. The CDR3 consists of 12 residues. Germline values: CDR1 LNHNV, CDR2 YYDKDF (reference sequence). The V and J ends lost 0 bases and 6 bases respectively, with 5 bases between them. Written as DNA, the CDR3 is TGTGCCACCAGCAGAGATGTCGCTGAAGCTTTCTTT. Residues: CATSRDVAEAFF.

V usage is TRBV11-3 and J usage is TRBJ2-1; 9 bases match TRBD2. CDR3 length equals 15 residues. V shed 6 bases, J shed 3 bases, and the junction held 6 bases outside the gene matches. Germline assignment: CDR1 SGHNT and CDR2 YENEEA. The CDR3 protein is CASSSTSGVYNEQFF. The CDR3 region has the DNA TGTGCCAGCAGTTCGACTAGCGGAGTCTACAATGAGCAGTTCTTC.

The table lists this clone with a count of one. The chain combines TRBV25-1 with TRBJ2-5; TRBD1 is a possible D gene (5 bases). Germline V gene data show CDR1 as MGHDK and CDR2 as SYGVNS. This CDR3 has 13 residues. V lost 5 bases, J lost 0 bases, and 7 bases lay in between. CDR3 bases: TGTGCCAGCAGTTTGACAGACCAAGAGACCCAGTACTTC. Encoded protein: CASSLTDQETQYF.

The chain carries TRBV18 and TRBJ2-7; unclear D gene. Germline lookup yields CDR1 KGHSH and CDR2 LQKENI. This CDR3 is 13 amino acids long. V shed 6 bases and J shed 2 bases, with 11 bases lying between them. The CDR3 loop is CASSISGAYEQYF. The CDR3 coding sequence is TGTGCCAGCTCTATCTCAGGCGCCTACGAGCAGTACTTC.

This chain links TRBV18 with TRBJ2-7; 10 bases fit TRBD1. J gave up 6 bases and V 5 bases, and 16 bases lay outside the gene matches. The CDR3 covers 17 residues. Germline V gene sequence: CDR1 KGHSH, CDR2 LQKENI. The CDR3 bases are TGTGCCAGCTCATCGGGACACATTGTGGGGACAGGGGTCGAGCAGTACTTC. It encodes CASSSGHIVGTGVEQYF.

The chain combines TRBV7-9 with TRBJ2-7; the match to TRBD2 covers 8 bases. This CDR3 is 14 amino acids long. Per germline, CDR1 SEHNR and CDR2 FQNEAQ (reference sequence). The ends lost 5 bases at V and 4 bases at J; junction bases unmatched: 7. The CDR3 sequence: CASSLSGGIYEQYF. The DNA of the CDR3 is TGTGCCAGCAGCCTAAGCGGGGGTATATACGAGCAGTACTTC.

The rearrangement joins TRBV5-1 to TRBJ1-2; D may be TRBD1 (5 bases). The CDR3 totals 12 residues. Germline V gene sequence: CDR1 SGHRS, CDR2 YFSETQ. V lost 2 bases and J 7 bases, leaving 9 bases between the germline ends. The CDR3 here is CASSFNGGGYTF. CDR3 nucleotides: TGCGCCAGCAGCTTTAACGGGGGTGGCTACACCTTC.

This clone was detected only a few times. Here the CDR3 reads CASSLGPGTGVYNEQFF. DNA of the CDR3: TGTGCCAGCAGCTTGGGGCCCGGGACAGGAGTCTACAATGAGCAGTTCTTC. This chain connects TRBV7-9 to TRBJ2-1; 8 bases line up with TRBD1. Germline CDR1 and CDR2: SEHNR and FQNEAQ (reference sequence). J was trimmed by 3 bases and V by 3 bases; bases with no gene match: 10. The CDR3 is 17 residues long.

This clone has more than one count but fewer than ten. One end of the junction fails to match germline, which may point to a read error. CDR3 in amino acids: CASSPSTGGSLSPRNF. DNA of the CDR3: TGTGCCAGTAGTCCTAGCACGGGGGGGAGTTTAAGTCCGAGGAACTTC. The chain recombines TRBV19 with TRBJ2-7, with 8 bases identical to TRBD2. Germline CDR1 is LNHDA and CDR2 is SQIVND (reference sequence). CDR3 length: 16 amino acids.

The V and J genes are TRBV14 and TRBJ1-6; tentatively, D is TRBD1 (6 bases). The CDR3 is made up of 18 amino acids. V was trimmed by 4 bases and J by 0 bases, leaving 16 bases between them. Germline V gene data show CDR1 as SGHDN and CDR2 as FVKESK. CDR3 loop: CASSRRWGLGSYNSPLHF. Here the CDR3 DNA reads TGTGCCAGCAGCCGACGATGGGGGCTGGGCTCCTATAATTCACCCCTCCACTTT.

The table lists this clone with a few counts. This chain links TRBV2 with TRBJ2-1; TRBD1 might be the D (5 bases). This CDR3 comprises 15 residues. The germline V gene has CDR1 SNHLY and CDR2 FYNNEI. Trimming stripped 4 bases from V and 1 base from J, with 11 bases between. The DNA of the CDR3 is TGTGCCAGCAGTGCACTGACAGATTCCTACAATGAGCAGTTCTTC. Translated: CASSALTDSYNEQFF.

This chain joins TRBV2 and TRBJ2-3; perhaps TRBD1 as D (5 bases). This CDR3 has 15 amino acids. Germline-derived CDR1 and CDR2 are SNHLY and FYNNEI. V was pared by 7 bases and J by 3 bases, with 17 bases between. CDR3 sequence: CASTPGQGRTDTQYF. The CDR3 DNA follows: TGTGCCAGCACCCCCGGGCAGGGTAGGACAGATACGCAGTATTTT.

The CDR3: CASSKGTGYGNQPQHF. DNA of the CDR3: TGTGCCAGTAGTAAGGGGACAGGGTATGGCAATCAGCCCCAGCATTTT. The J gene is TRBJ1-5, the V gene TRBV19; 9 bases are a match to TRBD1. V dropped 4 bases and J dropped 2; count of bases not matched to a gene: 6. This CDR3 has 16 residues. Per germline, CDR1 LNHDA and CDR2 SQIVND (reference sequence).

Worth noting for this clone: One end of the junction fails to match germline, which may point to a read error. The V and J genes are TRBV7-9 and TRBJ1-4; D gene unclear. Germline CDR1 and CDR2: SEHNR and FQNEAQ (reference sequence). The CDR3 sequence is 15 residues long. CDR3: CSSSRAGRTNEKLFF. CDR3 DNA: TGTTCCAGCAGTAGGGCGGGTCGAACTAATGAAAAACTGTTTTTT.

V is TRBV11-2 and J is TRBJ1-1, with 7 bases lining up with TRBD1. CDR3 length: 17 amino acids. CDR1 SGHAT and CDR2 FQNNGV come from the germline V gene. J was trimmed by 4 bases and V by 5 bases; bases with no gene match: 16. CDR3 DNA sequence: TGTGCCAGCAGCCCCCTCCGGGGCGGGACAGCCGCCACTGAAGCTTTCTTT. It codes for CASSPLRGGTAATEAFF.